The TCR beta chain described here comes from a study of PD-1 blockade in classical Hodgkin lymphoma. Broader study findings: Lower baseline TCR diversity was reported for newly diagnosed patients than for healthy donors. Patients with a complete response exhibited baseline diversity comparable to newly diagnosed patients. Significant TCR diversity gains by C4D1 occurred in CD4+ but not CD8+ cells.

The time point: cycle 4 day 1 (C4D1), after five to seven weeks of nivolumab. All the patients suffered relapse after autologous stem cell transplantation, and brentuximab vedotin exposure differed. On this clone itself: Its antigen is as yet unknown.

Assay: immunoSEQ multiplex PCR; the TCRdb copy retains only in-frame clones and omits some. The table has more than 95,000 clones, approximately 89% seen once. Per the germline V gene, CDR1 is SGHTA and CDR2 is FQGNSA. The V end lost 2 bases, the J end lost 3 bases, and 14 bases lay between the germline ends. This CDR3 is built from 17 residues. The source of this sequence is a human donor with classical Hodgkin lymphoma. This sequence joins TRBV7-2 and TRBJ2-6, with D possibly matching TRBD2 (5 bases). The specimen was peripheral blood mononuclear cells (PBMCs), collected before the fourth cycle of nivolumab. This chain's CDR3 is CASSLSSRGFGANVLTF. The CDR3 nucleotides read TGTGCCAGCAGCTTAAGTTCTCGGGGTTTTGGGGCCAACGTCCTGACTTTC.